The subject of this entry is one TCR beta chain. The record originates from a study of shared clonotypes between healthy human individuals. Study summary: Donors had three CD4 naive, three CD4 memory, two CD8 naive and one CD8 memory plate apiece.

On sorted subsets, replicate PCRs used approximately 190 ng DNA, or 25,000 to 35,000 T cell genomes. The repertoire was sequenced with immunoSEQ multiplex PCR; TCRdb's copy has only in-frame clones and lacks some. Seen here are about 2 million clones, about 95% observed once, and the top ten hold 1% to 1.5%. The naive CD8 population came from CD45RO-negative cells selected for CCR7, without terminally differentiated effector memory CD45RA+ cells. Sequencing was performed on naive CD8+ T cells sorted from blood. The sequence was obtained from a young man in good health.

In nucleotides, the CDR3 is TGCGCCAGCAGTGTAGGGCGTAGCCCTGCCGACGAGCAGTACTTC. Translated, it gives CASSVGRSPADEQYF. The genes are TRBV10-2 and TRBJ2-7; D is unclear. The ends were cut back, 4 bases at V and 5 bases at J, with 18 bases in the middle. Germline CDR1 WSHSY, CDR2 SAAADI. This CDR3 comprises 15 residues.